Listed here are 5 T cell receptor beta chains from one sample, sequenced in a study of blood T cell repertoires in COVID-19 (dated by TCRdb to 2018 to 2020). To prepare the library, the immunoSEQ multiplex PCR assay was applied. In its TCRdb copy, this immuneACCESS table keeps in-frame sequences only and misses some clones. Where compared with another copy, unresolved V genes explain less than half of these, and the others have no known cause. In this sample the table shows about 210,000 clones, around 80% of which occur a single time. The top ten hold 7% to 8.5% of the sample. The sequenced material came from peripheral blood. These receptors were obtained from a woman aged 70 to 79 with acute or convalescent COVID-19.

This clone was picked up a small number of times. This chain uses TRBV5-8 with TRBJ1-1; 9 nucleotides match TRBD1. This CDR3 comprises 13 residues. Germline loops: CDR1 SGHTS, CDR2 YDEGEE. V gave up 4 bases and J gave up 4 bases; unmatched junction bases: 2. The CDR3 nucleotides read TGTGCCAGCAGCCCGGACAGGGGCACTGAAGCTTTCTTT. Translating it yields CASSPDRGTEAFF.

This clone has only one observation. This sequence joins TRBV30 and TRBJ2-5, with TRBD1 as a possible D gene (6 bases). The V end was cut by 4 bases, the J end by 4 bases, with 10 bases between. The CDR3 contains 12 residues. The germline V gene has CDR1 GTSNPN and CDR2 SVGIG (reference sequence). The CDR3 sequence: CAWTQGLETQYF. DNA of the CDR3: TGTGCCTGGACACAGGGTTTAGAGACCCAGTACTTC.

V is TRBV5-5 and J is TRBJ1-3; D is perhaps TRBD1 (6 bases). The CDR3 extends over 19 amino acids. Germline V lookup: CDR1 SGHKS, CDR2 YYEKEE (reference sequence). Trimming removed 4 bases at V and 0 bases at J, with 23 bases between. This CDR3 reads CASSPRMDWGPSSGNTIYF. The CDR3 region has the DNA TGTGCCAGCAGCCCCAGAATGGATTGGGGGCCTTCCTCTGGAAACACCATATATTTT.

The J gene is TRBJ2-5, the V gene TRBV5-8, with TRBD1 as a possible D gene (5 bases). Trimming removed 2 bases from V and 1 base from J, with 12 bases in between. This CDR3 spans 15 amino acids. Germline V gives CDR1 SGHTS, CDR2 YDEGEE. The CDR3 DNA reads as TGTGCCAGCAGCTTAGAGGACAAGGGCCAAGAGACCCAGTACTTC. It is translated as CASSLEDKGQETQYF.

The V gene is TRBV10-3, the J gene TRBJ1-1; TRBD1 agrees at 7 bases. V trimming: 5 bases; J trimming: 0 bases; junction bases outside the gene matches: 0. The CDR3 covers 13 residues. Per the germline V gene, CDR1 is ENHRY and CDR2 is SYGVKD. The CDR3 DNA is TGTGCCATCAGTCAGGGGGTGAACACTGAAGCTTTCTTT. Its protein is CAISQGVNTEAFF.